One sample yielded the 15 T cell receptor beta chains listed below, sequenced in a study of CD8 T cells in Susac syndrome (dated by TCRdb to between 2018 and 2021). Preparation of the library involved the immunoSEQ multiplex PCR assay. RNA was extracted with the RNeasy kit and roughly 0.45 to 1 ug was reverse transcribed using random hexamers. TCRdb ran its own pipeline on the public reads, namely fastp trimming at Q25 and MiXCR clone calling, and kept in-frame beta chains. Rows merge per CDR3 protein into single entries with the most common DNA and genes. The sample data list about 57,000 distinct CDR3 sequences, and around 93% of these were observed just once. Clones ranked in the top ten supply 0.4% to 0.65% of the sample. The material sequenced was CD8+ T cells from PBMCs. Receptors originate from a human donor with multiple sclerosis.

The chain employs TRBV19 and TRBJ1-5; a weak D match, TRBD1 (5 bases). The CDR3 loop spans 13 amino acids. V was clipped by 8 bases and J by 0 bases, with 8 bases between them. The germline gives CDR1 LNHDA, CDR2 SQIVND (reference sequence). The CDR3 spells CASWDGSNQPQHF. CDR3 DNA: TGTGCCAGTTGGGACGGTAGCAATCAGCCCCAGCATTTT.

The CDR3 reads CASSSGTGAAETQYF. The DNA for the CDR3 is TGTGCCAGCAGCTCCGGGACAGGGGCAGCGGAGACCCAGTACTTC. The chain couples TRBV6-5 to TRBJ2-5; 10 nucleotides agree with TRBD1. CDR1 MNHEY and CDR2 SVGAGI come from the germline V gene. CDR3 length: 15 residues. V was clipped by 6 bases and J by 5 bases; unmatched bases: 9.

This chain uses TRBV3-1 with TRBJ2-5; 8 nucleotides match TRBD2. CDR1 is LGHDT and CDR2 is YNNKEL in the germline V gene (reference sequence). The CDR3 is 15 amino acids. Trimming at V came to 4 bases and at J to 4 bases, leaving 8 bases not matched to a gene. CDR3 nucleotide sequence: TGTGCCAGCAGCCCCTCGGGGGGGCCCCCAGAGACCCAGTACTTC. This codes for CASSPSGGPPETQYF.

This clonotype was seen just once. The V gene is TRBV27, the J gene TRBJ2-1; TRBD1 might be the D (6 bases). Germline V gene data show CDR1 as MNHEY and CDR2 as SMNVEV (reference sequence). V lost 2 bases and J lost 8, with 13 bases in between. This CDR3 spans 14 amino acids. The CDR3 bases are TGTGCCAGCAGTTTAGAGACAGGTGGGCATGAGCAGTTCTTC. Encoded protein: CASSLETGGHEQFF.

The chain carries TRBV9 and TRBJ2-7; 10 bases map to TRBD1. In germline, CDR1 is SGDLS, CDR2 YYNGEE. There are 15 residues in the CDR3. Unmatched junction bases numbered 8, after V lost 3 bases and J lost 5 bases. The CDR3 DNA follows: TGTGCCAGCAGCGGATCAGGGACAGGGGTCCACGAGCAGTACTTC. Its translation is CASSGSGTGVHEQYF. Based on the CDR3 plus reference TRBV9 and TRBJ2-7, the full variable domain is DSGVTQTPKHLITATGQRVTLRCSPRSGDLSVYWYQQSLDQGLQFLIQYYNGEERAKGNILERFSAQQFPDLHSELNLSSLELGDSALYFCASSGSGTGVHEQYFGPGTRLTVT.

CDR3 sequence: CASSDSDSNQPQHF. CDR3 nucleotides: TGTGCCAGCAGTGACAGCGATAGCAATCAGCCCCAGCATTTT. The chain uses TRBV6-2 or TRBV6-3 and TRBJ1-5, with D perhaps TRBD1 (5 bases). This CDR3 contains 14 residues. V shed 5 bases and J shed 0 bases, with 8 bases lying between them. Germline CDR1 is MNHEY and CDR2 is SVGEGT.

The CDR3 reads CASSLFLQLEGLGNQPQHF. CDR3 bases: TGTGCCAGCAGCTTATTTTTGCAGCTGGAGGGGTTGGGCAATCAGCCCCAGCATTTT. The J gene is TRBJ1-5, the V gene TRBV7-8; tentatively, D is TRBD1 (5 bases). The germline V gene has CDR1 SGHVS and CDR2 FQNEAQ. V gave up 2 bases and J gave up 2 bases, with 22 bases separating them. The CDR3 has 19 amino acids.

V usage is TRBV19 and J usage is TRBJ2-1; the match to TRBD2 covers 9 bases. Germline trimming cut 4 bases from V and 2 bases from J; bases unmatched to any gene: 9. Germline CDR1 is LNHDA and CDR2 is SQIVND (reference sequence). This CDR3 is 17 amino acids long. As DNA, the CDR3 is TGTGCCAGTAGTACAGACCTGGCTAGCGGGGCCTACAATGAGCAGTTCTTC. This translates into CASSTDLASGAYNEQFF.

The rearrangement uses TRBV28 and TRBJ2-1, with D perhaps TRBD2 (6 bases). The CDR3 consists of 15 residues. V shed 8 bases and J shed 7 bases, with 21 bases lying between them. Germline-derived CDR1 and CDR2 are MDHEN and SYDVKM. CDR3 sequence (DNA): TGTGCCAGCTGTACCTTGGCGGAGGGTACGAATGAGCAGTTCTTC. Amino acid sequence: CASCTLAEGTNEQFF.

This rearrangement joins TRBV6-5 to TRBJ1-5; D is uncertain. The germline V gene has CDR1 MNHEY and CDR2 SVGAGI. Trimming removed 6 bases from V and 1 base from J, with 10 bases in between. The CDR3 length is 14 residues. Here the CDR3 reads CASRGFRSNQPQHF. DNA for the CDR3: TGTGCCAGCAGAGGGTTTAGGAGCAATCAGCCCCAGCATTTT.

The chain recombines TRBV6-5 with TRBJ1-2; D is perhaps TRBD1 (5 bases). CDR3 length: 15 amino acids. V gave up 0 bases and J gave up 2 bases, with 10 bases separating them. Germline V gene data show CDR1 as MNHEY and CDR2 as SVGAGI. The CDR3, as DNA: TGTGCCAGCAGTTACTCAGGGGAGCTCAACTATGGCTACACCTTC. Protein: CASSYSGELNYGYTF.

The chain uses TRBV7-3 and TRBJ2-7; the D gene is possibly TRBD1 (6 bases). Germline V CDR1 and CDR2: SGHTA, FQGTGA. V was cut by 5 bases and J by 0 bases, with 11 bases left in between. The CDR3 contains 14 residues. CDR3 region: CASSPQQGSYEQYF. The CDR3 DNA follows: TGTGCCAGCAGCCCTCAACAGGGCTCCTACGAGCAGTACTTC.

V gene TRBV27 combines with J gene TRBJ1-2; no firm D call. Trimming left V 3 bases short and J 0 bases short, with 11 bases between. Germline V gene sequence: CDR1 MNHEY, CDR2 SMNVEV (reference sequence). The CDR3 loop spans 15 amino acids. DNA for the CDR3: TGTGCCAGCAGTTTGGGTCAGAATTCTAACTATGGCTACACCTTC. As protein: CASSLGQNSNYGYTF.

This clonotype occurred once. The chain combines TRBV27 with TRBJ2-7; D unresolved. The CDR3 runs 12 residues. Between the trimmed V and J ends, which lost 5 bases and 5 bases, there was a span of 10 bases. CDR1 is MNHEY and CDR2 is SMNVEV in the germline V gene (reference sequence). The CDR3: CASSASLHEQYF. Written as DNA, the CDR3 is TGTGCCAGCAGTGCGTCCCTCCACGAGCAGTACTTC.

The chain links TRBV5-4 to TRBJ2-2; the D is unclear. The length of the CDR3 is 12 residues. Germline V lookup: CDR1 SGHNT, CDR2 YYREEE (reference sequence). V was clipped by 10 bases and J by 4 bases, with 11 bases between them. CDR3 protein: CAGQTGTGELFF. CDR3 in DNA: TGTGCCGGGCAGACGGGCACCGGGGAGCTGTTTTTT.